One sample yielded the 25 T cell receptor beta chains listed below, sequenced in a study of blood T cell repertoires in COVID-19. The protocol was immunoSEQ multiplex PCR, while the TCRdb copy is restricted to in-frame clones and leaves out a portion. The sample has almost 250,000 clones; approximately 85% are singletons. Sequencing was performed on peripheral blood. The receptor source for this set is a woman of 80 years or more with COVID-19, enrolled during active disease.

The rearrangement uses TRBV27 and TRBJ1-5; 7 nucleotides match TRBD1. CDR1 and CDR2 from the germline V gene are MNHEY and SMNVEV (reference sequence). Trimming removed 6 bases from V and 1 base from J; junction bases left unmatched: 3. CDR3 length: 14 residues. CDR3 coding DNA: TGTGCCAGCAGCCGACAGGGAAGCAATCAGCCCCAGCATTTT. The encoded protein is CASSRQGSNQPQHF.

This clone has a single count. The chain is built from TRBV4-1 and TRBJ1-2, with 7 bases identical to TRBD1. The CDR3 spans 14 residues. Germline V lookup: CDR1 MGHRA, CDR2 YSYEKL. V trimming: 3 bases; J trimming: 7 bases; junction bases outside the gene matches: 8. The CDR3 DNA sequence: TGCGCCAGCAGCCACCCGGACAGGAAAACTGGCTACACCTTC. Translated: CASSHPDRKTGYTF.

The chain uses TRBV6-2 or TRBV6-3 and TRBJ2-5, with D unresolved. The germline gives CDR1 MNHEY, CDR2 SVGEGT. Trimming left V 2 bases short and J 5 bases short, with 6 bases between. CDR3 size: 12 residues. CDR3 nucleotide sequence: TGTGCCAGCAGTTACCGGTATGAGACCCAGTACTTC. Translated: CASSYRYETQYF.

The chain links TRBV7-9 to TRBJ2-5; 9 nucleotides align to TRBD1. The length of the CDR3 is 16 residues. Losses at the gene ends were 0 bases for V and 1 base for J; bases not matched to a gene: 3. Germline assignment: CDR1 SEHNR and CDR2 FQNEAQ (reference sequence). This chain's CDR3 is CASSLALGQGQETQYF. CDR3 nucleotides: TGTGCCAGCAGCTTAGCGCTGGGACAGGGCCAAGAGACCCAGTACTTC.

V gene TRBV2 combines with J gene TRBJ2-5, with 10 bases that match TRBD2. Per germline, CDR1 SNHLY and CDR2 FYNNEI. V was clipped by 10 bases and J by 5 bases; unmatched bases: 13. The CDR3 runs to 15 residues. The CDR3 reads CATSSGSGGRETQYF. CDR3 DNA: TGTGCCACCTCGTCGGGTAGCGGGGGGCGGGAGACCCAGTACTTC.

This chain joins TRBV13 and TRBJ1-6, with 9 positions matching TRBD1. V lost 2 bases to trimming and J lost 8 bases; unmatched junction nucleotides: 7. Germline CDR1 is PRHDT and CDR2 is FYEKMQ (reference sequence). There are 16 residues in the CDR3. The CDR3 loop is CASSLRPDRGYSPLHF. CDR3 sequence (DNA): TGTGCCAGCAGCTTAAGACCGGACAGGGGTTATTCACCCCTCCACTTT.

The rearrangement uses TRBV6-5 and TRBJ1-4; 8 positions match TRBD1. This CDR3 is 15 amino acids long. The J segment lost 7 bases and the V segment lost 6 bases, leaving 10 bases of the junction unmatched. Germline lookup yields CDR1 MNHEY and CDR2 SVGAGI. CDR3 loop: CASRHGQGGGEKLFF. CDR3 bases: TGTGCCAGCAGGCACGGACAGGGCGGGGGTGAAAAACTGTTTTTT.

V gene TRBV6-6 combines with J gene TRBJ1-1; unclear D gene. Trimming took 4 bases from V and 6 from J, leaving 18 bases between them. The CDR3 spans 15 residues. Germline V CDR1 and CDR2: MNHNY, SVGAGI (reference sequence). CDR3 nucleotide sequence: TGTGCCAGCAGTTCAGTGACGACCATGCGGGCTGAAGCTTTCTTT. It specifies CASSSVTTMRAEAFF.

The chain couples TRBV5-1 to TRBJ2-7; 7 bases agree with TRBD2. The junction had 4 bases not matched to a gene; V was cut back by 0 bases and J by 1 base. Per germline, CDR1 SGHRS and CDR2 YFSETQ. The CDR3 runs 15 residues. The CDR3 protein is CASSLVVAGSYEQYF. The CDR3 DNA reads TGCGCCAGCAGCTTGGTAGTAGCGGGTTCCTACGAGCAGTACTTC.

V is TRBV6-5 and J is TRBJ2-7, with 8 bases fitting TRBD2. Germline V gene sequence: CDR1 MNHEY, CDR2 SVGAGI. The junction had 9 bases not matched to a gene; V was cut back by 6 bases and J by 2 bases. This CDR3 spans 15 amino acids. The CDR3 nucleotides read TGTGCCAGCAGCGTAAGTTACGGGGGGGCCTACGAGCAGTACTTC. Translation: CASSVSYGGAYEQYF.

In this sample, this clone turned up a few times. J is TRBJ1-2 and V is TRBV4-1; no reliable D call. V lost 2 bases, J lost 0 bases, and 10 bases lay in between. Germline CDR1 and CDR2: MGHRA and YSYEKL. CDR3 length: 15 residues. In DNA, the CDR3 is TGCGCCAGCAGCCAATCAGACAACCCTAACTATGGCTACACCTTC. This codes for CASSQSDNPNYGYTF.

The rearrangement joins TRBV10-3 to TRBJ1-2; 10 positions agree with TRBD1. The trim removed 10 bases at V and 3 bases at J, leaving 11 bases unmatched. This CDR3 is built from 15 residues. Germline lookup yields CDR1 ENHRY and CDR2 SYGVKD. CDR3 DNA: TGTGCCACTGGGACAGGGGATCCAACTTACTATGGCTACACCTTC. Its translation: CATGTGDPTYYGYTF.

In this sample, this clone turned up a few times. The V and J genes are TRBV28 and TRBJ1-3; D call uncertain. Trimming took off 6 bases at V and 3 bases at J, with 15 bases between the two ends. There are 15 residues in the CDR3. Germline values: CDR1 MDHEN, CDR2 SYDVKM. Here the CDR3 DNA reads TGTGCCAGCAGCCGCCGGGGTACCCTTGGAAACACCATATATTTT. It yields the protein CASSRRGTLGNTIYF.

This chain joins TRBV18 and TRBJ1-1; D is possibly TRBD1 (5 bases). The ends were cut back, 1 base at V and 1 base at J, with 16 bases in the middle. CDR3 length: 17 residues. CDR1 KGHSH and CDR2 LQKENI come from the germline V gene. CDR3 in DNA: TGTGCCAGCTCACCACAGCAATGGGCAGGGTCGAACACTGAAGCTTTCTTT. Its translation is CASSPQQWAGSNTEAFF.

The chain combines TRBV2 with TRBJ1-2, with 9 bases fitting TRBD1. Germline-derived CDR1 and CDR2 are SNHLY and FYNNEI. The CDR3 covers 16 residues. The V and J ends lost 5 bases and 6 bases, in that order; junction bases with no gene match: 13. CDR3 in amino acids: CASSPRIPGQGDGYTF. CDR3 sequence (DNA): TGTGCCAGCAGTCCACGGATTCCGGGACAGGGCGATGGCTACACCTTC.

This sequence joins TRBV5-5 and TRBJ2-3; D is possibly TRBD1 (6 bases). V gave up 1 base and J gave up 1 base, with 13 bases separating them. The CDR3 is made up of 16 amino acids. Germline V gene lookup returns CDR1 SGHKS and CDR2 YYEKEE (reference sequence). CDR3 amino acids: CASSLYDRIRTDTQYF. The CDR3 DNA reads as TGTGCCAGCAGCTTGTACGACAGGATTCGCACAGATACGCAGTATTTT.

This chain joins TRBV28 and TRBJ2-3; 14 positions agree with TRBD2. Unmatched junction bases numbered 1, after V lost 3 bases and J lost 8 bases. The CDR3 consists of 14 residues. Germline CDR1 is MDHEN and CDR2 is SYDVKM. CDR3 loop: CASSLTSGGGTQYF. The CDR3, as DNA: TGTGCCAGCAGTTTGACTAGCGGGGGGGGTACGCAGTATTTT.

V and J are TRBV30 and TRBJ1-4, with D uncertain. The V gene lost 3 bases and the J gene lost 7 bases, with 9 bases spanning the gap. The CDR3 contains 12 residues. CDR1 and CDR2 (germline): GTSNPN, SVGIG (reference sequence). This CDR3 reads CAWSAQSEKLFF. The DNA for the CDR3 is TGTGCCTGGAGCGCACAGAGTGAAAAACTGTTTTTT.

The CDR3, as DNA: TGTGCCAGCTCAGTTACAGAGAACACTGAAGCTTTCTTT. Amino acid sequence: CASSVTENTEAFF. V usage is TRBV18 and J usage is TRBJ1-1; D is ambiguous. In germline, CDR1 is KGHSH, CDR2 LQKENI. CDR3 length: 13 residues. V was trimmed by 5 bases and J by 1 base, leaving 8 bases between them.

This clone was seen a few times. This rearrangement joins TRBV28 to TRBJ1-2, with a possible D match to TRBD1 (6 bases). V was cut by 7 bases and J by 10 bases, with 16 bases left in between. Germline CDR1 MDHEN, CDR2 SYDVKM. The CDR3 covers 12 residues. The CDR3 DNA sequence: TGTGCCAGCATCGAGCAGGGGTCCTTCTACACCTTC. This gives the protein CASIEQGSFYTF.

This clone was counted once. V gene TRBV4-2 combines with J gene TRBJ2-1; 9 bases are a match to TRBD2. V lost 1 base to trimming and J lost 2 bases; unmatched junction nucleotides: 6. CDR1 and CDR2 (germline): LGHNA, YNFKEQ. The CDR3 runs 17 residues. CDR3 sequence reads: CASSQGSAGGAYNEQFF. Written as DNA, the CDR3 is TGTGCCAGCAGCCAAGGGTCAGCGGGGGGCGCCTACAATGAGCAGTTCTTC.

This chain uses TRBV24-1 with TRBJ2-5; 8 bases fit TRBD1. V was pared by 0 bases and J by 2 bases, with 4 bases of the junction left unmatched. CDR3 size: 16 residues. Germline V CDR1 and CDR2: KGHDR, SFDVKD. The CDR3 loop is CATSDLTGGVQETQYF. CDR3 nucleotide sequence: TGTGCCACCAGTGATTTGACAGGGGGAGTACAAGAGACCCAGTACTTC.

This chain joins TRBV11-2 and TRBJ1-2; TRBD1 is a possible D gene (5 bases). This CDR3 has 12 amino acids. V was pared by 7 bases and J by 8 bases, with 14 bases between. Germline assignment: CDR1 SGHAT and CDR2 FQNNGV. The CDR3 nucleotides read TGTGCCAGCACCCGTTGGGGGGAAGGCTACACCTTC. Translating gives CASTRWGEGYTF.

This chain uses TRBV7-2 with TRBJ2-1, with D possibly TRBD2 on 7 matching bases. This CDR3 has 15 amino acids. Trimming stripped 5 bases from V and 2 bases from J, with 13 bases between. Germline-derived CDR1 and CDR2 are SGHTA and FQGNSA. CDR3 amino acids: CASSKAGATYNEQFF. CDR3 bases: TGTGCCAGCAGCAAGGCGGGGGCGACCTACAATGAGCAGTTCTTC.

This clone has just one count. This rearrangement joins TRBV19 to TRBJ1-1; 8 positions agree with TRBD1. CDR1 and CDR2 from the germline V gene are LNHDA and SQIVND (reference sequence). CDR3 length: 15 amino acids. The J segment lost 1 base and the V segment lost 5 bases, leaving 6 bases of the junction unmatched. This chain's CDR3 is CASSLRTGTNTEAFF. DNA of the CDR3: TGTGCCAGTAGTTTACGGACAGGGACGAACACTGAAGCTTTCTTT.